This T cell receptor (beta chain) appears in the sequencing data of a study of blood T cell repertoires in COVID-19. The assay was immunoSEQ multiplex PCR, and TCRdb's table has in-frame clones only and misses some. Of just over 650,000 clones listed, 80% to 90% are singletons. The CDR3 consists of 14 residues. The ends lost 7 bases at V and 4 bases at J; junction bases unmatched: 6. The germline CDR1 and CDR2 sequences are ENHRY and SYGVKD. The J gene is TRBJ1-1, the V gene TRBV10-3, with TRBD1 identical over 10 bases. The sequencing sample was made of peripheral blood. The TCR sequence derives from a woman between 18 and 29 years old with acute or convalescent COVID-19. The CDR3 bases are TGTGCCATCACCGACAGGGGGCTTGGCACTGAAGCTTTCTTT. This translates into CAITDRGLGTEAFF.